The 26 T cell receptor beta chains below all came from one sample that was sequenced in a study of tumor-infiltrating lymphocytes in primary liver carcinoma. Scientists recovered RNA and DNA together from around 20-30 mg of unsorted bulk tissue. Reverse transcription of roughly 470 ng total RNA with a constant-region primer produced TCR beta cDNA. It was through three nested multiplex PCR rounds of slightly modified ARM-PCR that TCR beta libraries arose. The first two PCR rounds, roughly 10 cycles each, used TRBV1-TRBV30 forward primers and a C-beta reverse primer. TCRdb processed the multiplex PCR reads anew with MiXCR; each CDR3 protein has one entry. The table lists approximately 110,000 distinct CDR3 sequences, roughly 80% of them singletons, with more than 15% in the top ten. Sequencing was carried out using liver tumor tissue from sampling region 3. The subset denotes: tumor region T3, left-lateral pole. These receptors all stem from a man aged 35 to 55 with primary liver carcinoma and hepatitis B virus infection.

This chain connects TRBV5-6 to TRBJ2-2; D possibly matches TRBD1 or TRBD2 (5 bases each). This CDR3 spans 15 amino acids. The V end lost 8 bases, the J end lost 6 bases, and 20 bases lay between the germline ends. Germline V gives CDR1 SGHDT, CDR2 YYEEEE. Written as DNA, the CDR3 is TGTGCCAGTACCCCGACGAGGGGAGCACCCGGGGAGCTGTTTTTT. Residues: CASTPTRGAPGELFF.

This clonotype was observed a few times. Since a much larger clone is just one base distant, this may be a read error. J is TRBJ2-3 and V is TRBV7-9; D unclear. CDR1 is SEHNR, CDR2 FQNEAQ, per germline (reference sequence). The CDR3 is 12 amino acids. The CDR3 loop reads CANSPRLDTQYF. CDR3 nucleotides: TGTGCCAACAGCCCCCGACTAGATACGCAGTATTTT.

This clonotype was detected once. The CDR3 does not end in the conserved phenylalanine or tryptophan, so this is likely a read error. The chain joins TRBV6-2 or TRBV6-3 to TRBJ1-5; D gene ambiguous. Trimming stripped 5 bases from V and 6 bases from J, with 14 bases between. CDR3 size: 14 residues. Germline-derived CDR1 and CDR2 are MNHEY and SVGEGT. CDR3 bases: TGTGCCAGCAGTAACGGAGTAGGCGGTCAGCCCCAGCATCTT. It is translated as CASSNGVGGQPQHL.

Note on this clonotype: A read error may account for a junction end that differs from germline. The gene calls are TRBV12-3 or TRBV12-4 and TRBJ2-1, with 7 bases identical to TRBD1. The CDR3 loop spans 14 amino acids. The CDR3 DNA sequence: TGTGCCAGCAGTCGGACAAGGGGGCGCAATGAGCGGTTCTTC. This sequence encodes CASSRTRGRNERFF.

For this clonotype: Its ends do not fully match the called genes, so a read error is possible. The chain employs TRBV6-5 and TRBJ1-1; a possible D gene is TRBD1 (6 bases). CDR3 length: 12 amino acids. The germline CDR1 and CDR2 sequences are MNHEY and SVGAGI. This CDR3 is CVSIGTHTEAFF. The CDR3 DNA reads TGTGTCAGCATTGGGACACACACTGAGGCTTTCTTT.

About this clonotype: One end of the junction varies from germline; a read error may be responsible. V usage is TRBV11-1 and J usage is TRBJ2-2; perhaps D is TRBD1 or TRBD2 (5 bases each). The CDR3 contains 15 residues. Germline-derived CDR1 and CDR2 are SGHAT and FQDESV (reference sequence). The CDR3 loop is CASSYTGHSSGELFF. The CDR3 DNA follows: TGTGCCAGCAGCTATACAGGACATTCCTCCGGGGAGTTGTTTTTT.

DNA for the CDR3: TGTGCCAGCAGCCATGCCCCGGACTTACAAGACGAGCAGTACTTC. It is translated as CASSHAPDLQDEQYF. The chain combines TRBV4-2 with TRBJ2-7; D is possibly TRBD2 (5 bases). The CDR3 is made up of 15 amino acids. The V gene's germline CDR1 is LGHNA and CDR2 YNFKEQ. V was clipped by 3 bases and J by 5 bases, with 17 bases between them.

Details on this clonotype: At one end, the junction sequence differs from germline, possibly due to a read error. The CDR3 loop is CASSSGGSSVGAHTDTRYF. The CDR3 DNA sequence: TGTGCCAGTAGCTCTGGGGGAAGCTCTGTTGGAGCCCACACAGATACGCGGTATTTT. The chain employs TRBV11-1 and TRBJ2-3, with D perhaps given as TRBD1 or TRBD2 (5 bases each). Germline assignment: CDR1 SGHAT and CDR2 FQDESV (reference sequence). This CDR3 contains 19 residues. Together with reference TRBV11-1 and TRBJ2-3, the CDR3 gives the full variable domain: EAEVAQSPRYKITEKSQAVAFWCDPISGHATLYWYRQILGQGPELLVQFQDESVVDDSQLPKDRFSAERLKGVDSTLKIQPAELGDSAMYLCASSSGGSSVGAHTDTRYFGPGTRLTVL.

In the case of this clonotype: The junction departs from the called germline gene at one end, perhaps through a read error. The V gene is TRBV11-2, the J gene TRBJ2-1, with 8 bases that match TRBD2. The germline V gene encodes CDR1 SGHAT and CDR2 FQNNGV. This CDR3 region has 17 residues. The CDR3 coding sequence is TGTGCCAGCAGTCCCCGCGGTAGCGGGATTATCTGCAATAAGCAGTTCTTC. As protein: CASSPRGSGIICNKQFF.

Of note for this clonotype: A much larger clonotype is one base distant, so this may be a read error. The chain recombines TRBV28 with TRBJ2-7; D tentatively reads TRBD1 or TRBD2 (5 bases each). Germline loops: CDR1 MDHEN, CDR2 SYDVKM. This CDR3 is built from 15 residues. V was cut by 6 bases and J by 0 bases, with 15 bases left in between. For the CDR3, the DNA is TGTGCCAGCAGAGACCGGGACCTTAGCTCCTACGAGCAGTACTTC. Translation: CASRDRDLSSYEQYF.

This chain connects TRBV12-3 or TRBV12-4 to TRBJ1-5; the D gene is possibly TRBD1 (6 bases). The last part of the DNA fits TRBJ2-3 better; the J call may be wrong. This CDR3 comprises 15 residues. In nucleotides, the CDR3 is TGTGCCAGCAGATTCGGGACATGGGGCCATCAGCCCCAGTATTTT. Encoded protein: CASRFGTWGHQPQYF.

The CDR3: CASSQILAGGLDDEQFF. CDR3 bases: TGTGCCAGCAGTCAGATCCTAGCGGGAGGGTTAGACGATGAGCAGTTCTTC. The rearrangement joins TRBV5-6 to TRBJ2-1, with TRBD2 identical over 12 bases. The length of the CDR3 is 17 residues. V trimming: 5 bases; J trimming: 8 bases; junction bases outside the gene matches: 14. Looked up from germline, CDR1 is SGHDT and CDR2 is YYEEEE.

Worth noting for this clonotype: The junction does not match germline at one end; this may be a read error. The chain has TRBV11-2 and TRBJ2-7; the D gene could be TRBD1 or TRBD2 (6 bases each). The CDR3 runs 12 residues. Per germline, CDR1 SGHAT and CDR2 FQNNGV. CDR3 region: CASRPGGYQQYF. The CDR3 DNA is TGTGCCAGCAGACCCGGGGGCTACCAGCAATACTTC. The full variable domain, in which reference TRBV11-2 and TRBJ2-7 provide the parts outside the CDR3, is EAGVAQSPRYKIIEKRQSVAFWCNPISGHATLYWYQQILGQGPKLLIQFQNNGVVDDSQLPKDRFSAERLKGVDSTLKIQPAKLEDSAVYLCASRPGGYQQYFGPGTRLTVT.

The chain joins TRBV28 to TRBJ2-3; D uncertain. The CDR3 consists of 15 residues. Germline values: CDR1 MDHEN, CDR2 SYDVKM. The V end was cut by 7 bases, the J end by 6 bases, with 20 bases between. The DNA for the CDR3 is TGTGCCAGCATCGCAAACACGGGTGCCACGGATACGCAGTATTTT. It specifies CASIANTGATDTQYF.

As for this clonotype: A junction boundary mismatches the germline segment, possibly from a read error. This chain links TRBV6-1 with TRBJ2-6, with 8 positions matching TRBD1. The CDR3 is made up of 16 amino acids. Germline CDR1 MNHNS, CDR2 SASEGT. The CDR3 loop is CASSGQGMAGVNVLTF. In DNA, the CDR3 is TGTGCTAGCAGTGGACAGGGTATGGCTGGGGTCAACGTCCTGACTTTC.

About this clonotype: The junction does not match germline at one end; this may be a read error. This sequence joins TRBV29-1 and TRBJ2-2; 8 nucleotides match TRBD2. The CDR3 runs 15 residues. The germline V gene has CDR1 SQVTM and CDR2 ANQGSEA. The CDR3 loop reads CSIGTRAANTGELFF. The CDR3 bases are TGCAGCATTGGGACTAGGGCTGCGAACACCGGGGAACTGTTTTTT.

For this clonotype: One end of the junction varies from germline; a read error may be responsible. This CDR3 reads CASNHQWRTPDERLLF. CDR3 nucleotide sequence: TGTGCCAGCAATCACCAATGGCGGACCCCTGATGAAAGACTGCTTTTT. The chain uses TRBV12-3 or TRBV12-4 and TRBJ1-4; no firm D call. This CDR3 has 16 amino acids.

Regarding this clonotype: One junction end disagrees with the germline gene, perhaps due to a read error. The rearrangement uses TRBV6-1 and TRBJ2-3; a weak D match, TRBD2 (6 bases). This CDR3 comprises 14 residues. From germline, CDR1 is MNHNS and CDR2 SASEGT. The CDR3 sequence is CVSGEGLRPDTQYF. The CDR3 DNA follows: TGTGTCAGCGGTGAAGGACTAAGGCCAGATACGCAGTATTTT.

The table lists this clonotype with a few counts. The gene calls are TRBV19 and TRBJ2-7; TRBD2 matches at 12 bases. V gave up 3 bases and J gave up 0 bases; unmatched junction bases: 9. The CDR3 is 18 residues long. Per germline, CDR1 LNHDA and CDR2 SQIVND (reference sequence). The CDR3 is CASSISGLAGTSSYEQYF. CDR3 sequence (DNA): TGTGCCAGTAGTATTAGTGGACTAGCGGGAACATCCTCCTACGAGCAGTACTTC.

Points on this clonotype: One end of the junction varies from germline; a read error may be responsible. CDR3 coding DNA: TGCAGGGTTGAGGCGGGCAGGGGGCGAGGAGAGACCCAATACTTC. As protein: CRVEAGRGRGETQYF. The rearrangement links TRBV29-1 to TRBJ2-5; 8 bases align to TRBD1. The CDR3 runs 15 residues. Germline V lookup: CDR1 SQVTM, CDR2 ANQGSEA.

About this clonotype itself: This CDR3 is missing its conserved last phenylalanine or tryptophan, likely due to a read error. The limits of the CDR3 on the DNA are not certain, so only TCRdb's listed CDR3 is given. The rearrangement links TRBV25-1 to TRBJ2-1; the table's D call, TRBD2, was not checked against the DNA. Germline V gives CDR1 MGHDK, CDR2 SYGVNS. The CDR3 is 14 residues long, ends included. The CDR3 sequence is CASTAGGSYNEQFS.

Concerning this clonotype itself: A read error may account for a junction end that differs from germline. The genes are TRBV4-1 and TRBJ1-1; D gene unclear. CDR1 is MGHRA and CDR2 is YSYEKL in the germline V gene. The CDR3 sequence is 15 residues long. The CDR3 here is CPSSRPVRLSTEAFF. CDR3 DNA: TGCCCCAGCAGCCGCCCGGTCAGGTTGAGCACTGAAGCTTTCTTT.

The chain recombines TRBV6-2 or TRBV6-3 with TRBJ2-1, with 8 bases lining up with TRBD2. Germline CDR1 reads MNHEY; CDR2 reads SVGEGT. The CDR3 sequence is 13 residues long. Germline trimming cut 6 bases from V and 12 bases from J; bases unmatched to any gene: 10. In nucleotides, the CDR3 is TGTGCCAGCAGACCGGGACTAGACGGAAGGCAGTTCTTC. Translating it yields CASRPGLDGRQFF.

Note on this clonotype: Compared with germline, one end of the junction differs, possibly owing to a read error. The rearrangement joins TRBV6-1 to TRBJ2-7, with 7 bases fitting TRBD1. CDR1 and CDR2 (germline): MNHNS, SASEGT. The CDR3 has 14 amino acids. The CDR3 reads CASSLDREYYEQYF. The CDR3 DNA reads as TGTGCTAGCAGTCTAGACAGGGAATACTACGAGCAGTACTTC.

A word on this clonotype: The conserved closing phenylalanine or tryptophan is absent in this CDR3, likely reflecting a read error. The rearrangement links TRBV4-3 to TRBJ2-7, with a weak D call TRBD2 (6 bases). This CDR3 contains 14 residues. The ends were cut back, 2 bases at V and 3 bases at J, with 11 bases in the middle. Germline V gene lookup returns CDR1 LGHNA and CDR2 YSLEER. The CDR3 region has the DNA TGCGCCAGCAGCCAAAGTGGGGGGTTCTACGAGCAGTACCTC. This gives the protein CASSQSGGFYEQYL.

A note on this clonotype: Because the CDR3 is missing its conserved closing phenylalanine or tryptophan, this is likely a read error. This sequence joins TRBV11-2 and TRBJ1-5; tentatively, D is TRBD1 (6 bases). CDR3 size: 17 residues. V was pared by 2 bases and J by 5 bases, with 19 bases between. Per germline, CDR1 SGHAT and CDR2 FQNNGV. CDR3 residues: CASSLIGVTGSDQPQHL. The CDR3 coding sequence is TGTGCCAGCAGCTTAATAGGGGTAACAGGGAGCGATCAGCCCCAGCATTTA.